The source of this T cell receptor (beta chain) is a study of blood T cell repertoires in COVID-19. Study information: Sites across the United States, Italy and Spain contributed samples from acute and convalescent COVID-19. Sources were T cells, B-cell-depleted T cells, or PBMCs; the material itself was cDNA or gDNA.

Sequencing used immunoSEQ multiplex PCR; TCRdb keeps in-frame clones, though not all of them. The data contain approximately 290,000 clones, around 89% of them singletons. CDR1 is MNHEY, CDR2 SVGAGI, per germline. The CDR3 totals 13 residues. V lost 6 bases, J lost 4 bases, and 11 bases lay in between. The sample comprised peripheral blood. The gene calls are TRBV6-5 and TRBJ2-3; perhaps TRBD1 as D (6 bases). This TCR was sampled from a man aged 25-45 years with acute or convalescent COVID-19. The CDR3 DNA sequence: TGTGCCAGCAGCATAGAGGGGGCAGATACGCAGTATTTT. Protein product: CASSIEGADTQYF.